This TCR beta chain appears in the sequencing data of a study of long-term antiretroviral therapy in people with HIV. General observations from the study: HIV repertoires spanned tighter CDR3 length ranges than controls did.

This was the immunoSEQ v3.0 assay at survey level. Using immunoSEQ multiplex PCR, the repertoire was profiled, and TCRdb retains in-frame clones only, with some absent. The sample has about 28,000 clones, 70% to 90% seen once; the top ten hold 8.5% to 9.5%. A remark on this clone: Its antigen remains unknown.

The germline V gene encodes CDR1 SQVTM and CDR2 ANQGSEA. This CDR3 is 13 amino acids long. Trimming took off 7 bases at V and 4 bases at J, with 14 bases between the two ends. The TCR was taken from a man in his forties with HIV. V gene TRBV29-1 combines with J gene TRBJ1-3; TRBD1 might be the D (6 bases). Sequenced here: unsorted PBMCs, sampled 3 years after starting antiretroviral therapy. The CDR3 is CSGTGWGGNTIYF. As DNA, the CDR3 is TGCAGCGGCACAGGGTGGGGAGGAAACACCATATATTTT.